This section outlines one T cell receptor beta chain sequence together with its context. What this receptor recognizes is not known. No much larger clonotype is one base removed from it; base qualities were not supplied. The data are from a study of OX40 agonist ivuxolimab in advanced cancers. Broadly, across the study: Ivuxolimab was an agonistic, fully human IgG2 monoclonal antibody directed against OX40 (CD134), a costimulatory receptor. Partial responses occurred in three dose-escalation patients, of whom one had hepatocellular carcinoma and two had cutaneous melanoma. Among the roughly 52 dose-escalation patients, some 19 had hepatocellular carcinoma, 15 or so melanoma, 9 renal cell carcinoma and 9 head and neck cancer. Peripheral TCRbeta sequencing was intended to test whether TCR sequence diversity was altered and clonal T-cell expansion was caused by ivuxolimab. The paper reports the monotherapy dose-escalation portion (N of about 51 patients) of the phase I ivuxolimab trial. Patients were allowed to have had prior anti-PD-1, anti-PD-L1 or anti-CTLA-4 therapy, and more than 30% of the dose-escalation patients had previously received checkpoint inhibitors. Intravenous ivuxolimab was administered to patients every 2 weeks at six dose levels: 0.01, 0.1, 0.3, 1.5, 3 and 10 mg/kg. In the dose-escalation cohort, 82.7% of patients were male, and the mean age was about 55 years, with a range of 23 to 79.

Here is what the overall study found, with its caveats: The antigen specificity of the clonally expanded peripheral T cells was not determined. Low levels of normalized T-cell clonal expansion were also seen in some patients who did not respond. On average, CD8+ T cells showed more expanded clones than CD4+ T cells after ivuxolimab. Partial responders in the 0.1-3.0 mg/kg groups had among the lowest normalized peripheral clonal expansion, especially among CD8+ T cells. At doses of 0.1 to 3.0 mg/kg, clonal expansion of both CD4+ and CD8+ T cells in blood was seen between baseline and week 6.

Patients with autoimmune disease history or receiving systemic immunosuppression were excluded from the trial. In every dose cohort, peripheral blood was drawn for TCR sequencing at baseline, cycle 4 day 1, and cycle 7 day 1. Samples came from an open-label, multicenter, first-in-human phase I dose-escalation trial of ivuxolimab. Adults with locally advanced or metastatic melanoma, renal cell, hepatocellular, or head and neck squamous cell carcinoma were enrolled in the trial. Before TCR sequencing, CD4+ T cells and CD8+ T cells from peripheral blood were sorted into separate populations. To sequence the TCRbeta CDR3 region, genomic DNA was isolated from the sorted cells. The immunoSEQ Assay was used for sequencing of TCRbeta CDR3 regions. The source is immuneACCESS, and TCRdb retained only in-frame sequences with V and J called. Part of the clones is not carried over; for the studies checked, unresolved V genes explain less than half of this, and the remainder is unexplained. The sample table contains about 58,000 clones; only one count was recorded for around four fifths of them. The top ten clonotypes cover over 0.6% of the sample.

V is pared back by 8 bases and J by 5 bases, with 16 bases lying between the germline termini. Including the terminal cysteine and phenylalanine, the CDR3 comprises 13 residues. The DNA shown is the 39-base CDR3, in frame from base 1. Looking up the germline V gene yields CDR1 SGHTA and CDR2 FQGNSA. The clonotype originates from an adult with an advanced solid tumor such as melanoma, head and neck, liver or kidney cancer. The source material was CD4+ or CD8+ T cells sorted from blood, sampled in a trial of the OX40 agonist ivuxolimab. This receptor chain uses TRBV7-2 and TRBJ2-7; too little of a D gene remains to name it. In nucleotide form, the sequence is TGTGCCAGCTCCGAGATTAGCCGGCACGAGCAGTACTTC. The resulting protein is CASSEISRHEQYF.